This T cell receptor beta chain was documented in a study of T cell repertoires in cytomegalovirus infection. About the study: Public TCR beta signature analysis indicated the presence of both CMV infection and matching HLA type. Notes on the study in general: Identification of carriers of CMV plus the relevant HLA was performed using cumulative public TCR beta family frequency. Within the response measured ex vivo, HLA-C-restricted CMV-specific TCR beta clonotypes were dominant.

The CDR3 loop spans 16 amino acids. Germline lookup yields CDR1 SGHTA and CDR2 FQGNSA. TCRdb passed the reads through MiXCR, listing each CDR3 protein once. The sample records about 890,000 distinct CDR3 sequences, 30% to 40% being singletons. As concerns this clonotype: What it binds is not known. A clone one base away is much larger, so this may be a read error.

This receptor was identified in a human donor in good health (CMV status not recorded). Some clones in this sample may be carry-over from other donors' samples. The sequences come from cultured CD8+ T cells from PBMCs, collected from culture after CMV antigen stimulation. This rearrangement joins TRBV7-2 to TRBJ2-2; D gene unclear. CDR3 bases: TGTGCCAACAGCGCACTGCAAGGCCAGTTCCCCGGGGAGCTGTTTTTT. Its protein is CANSALQGQFPGELFF.